Shown below are 3 T cell receptor beta chains from a single sample sequenced in a study of OX40 agonist ivuxolimab in advanced cancers. The table came from immunoSEQ multiplex PCR; TCRdb's copy has only in-frame clones and leaves some out. The table shows some 40,000 clones, with 85% occurring only once. This material consisted of CD4+ or CD8+ T cells sorted from blood, taken in a trial of the OX40 agonist ivuxolimab. These receptors originate from an adult with an advanced solid tumor such as melanoma, head and neck, liver or kidney cancer.

This sequence joins TRBV4-3 and TRBJ1-2; D is unclear. The length of the CDR3 is 16 residues. Trimming left V 1 base short and J 0 bases short, with 12 bases between. Germline lookup yields CDR1 LGHNA and CDR2 YSLEER. The CDR3 spells CASSQGVSKSNYGYTF. The CDR3 DNA follows: TGCGCCAGCAGCCAAGGTGTGAGTAAATCTAACTATGGCTACACCTTC.

The V gene is TRBV19, the J gene TRBJ1-1; TRBD1 might be the D (5 bases). Germline assignment: CDR1 LNHDA and CDR2 SQIVND (reference sequence). The germline V and J ends were trimmed by 5 bases and 1 base, with 8 bases remaining between them. The CDR3 is made up of 13 amino acids. The CDR3 DNA follows: TGTGCCAGTAGTCGGGACCGGAACACTGAAGCTTTCTTT. Translation gives CASSRDRNTEAFF.

The rearrangement links TRBV4-2 to TRBJ2-5; D gene ambiguous. The germline gives CDR1 LGHNA, CDR2 YNFKEQ. CDR3 length: 15 amino acids. Trimming took off 5 bases at V and 1 base at J, with 14 bases between the two ends. CDR3 nucleotide sequence: TGTGCCAGCAGCTTGTATGACGGGCGCCAAGAGACCCAGTACTTC. The encoded protein is CASSLYDGRQETQYF.